The TCR beta chain described here comes from a study of shared clonotypes between healthy human individuals. Assay used: immunoSEQ multiplex PCR; TCRdb lists only in-frame clones, some missing. This table holds 2.3 million or so clones, 85% to 95% found once. V was shortened by 3 bases and J by 5 bases, with 18 bases between the two germline ends. The CDR3 is made up of 15 amino acids. Germline CDR1 is SGHDT and CDR2 is YYEEEE. Donors comprised healthy HIV-negative adults lacking recent acute infections or vaccinations. This chain connects TRBV5-6 to TRBJ2-7, with D perhaps being TRBD1 or TRBD2 (5 bases each). The sample consisted of naive CD4+ T cells from PBMCs. Subset noted: CD45RA+ positively selected. The receptor's source is a man younger than 30 in good health. Some clones in this sample may be carry-over from other donors' samples. CDR3 residues: CASSWASSGTHEQYF. The CDR3 bases are TGTGCCAGCAGCTGGGCCTCGAGTGGGACCCACGAGCAGTACTTC. Filled out from reference TRBV5-6 and TRBJ2-7, the complete variable domain reads DAGVTQSPTHLIKTRGQQVTLRCSPKSGHDTVSWYQQALGQGPQFIFQYYEEEERQRGNFPDRFSGHQFPNYSSELNVNALLLGDSALYLCASSWASSGTHEQYFGPGTRLTVT.